Below, 26 T cell receptor beta chains from the same sample are listed, as sequenced in a study of blood T cells in healthy people across ages. A sample-barcoded 5' primer and a J-beta primer mix were used in a second PCR of roughly 7 to 12 cycles. Each CDR3 protein is one row after TCRdb ran MiXCR on the 5' RACE reads. The sample contains some 1.5 million distinct CDR3 sequences, roughly 27% of which appear only once. Sequences were obtained from blood. The receptors were gathered from a woman in her twenties or thirties in good health.

The chain recombines TRBV21-1 with TRBJ2-4; no DNA check was done on the table's D call, TRBD1. The J call is in doubt because the DNA end fits TRBJ2-5 better. TRBV21-1 counts as a pseudogene. This CDR3 is 14 amino acids long. DNA for the CDR3: TGTGCCACCCTAACAGGGAAGCGGGCAGAGACCCAGTACTTC. Its translation: CATLTGKRAETQYF.

This sequence joins TRBV30 and TRBJ1-5; the D is unclear. Germline V gene data show CDR1 as GTSNPN and CDR2 as SVGIG (reference sequence). V gave up 2 bases and J gave up 6 bases, with 11 bases separating them. This CDR3 region has 13 residues. CDR3: CAWSQRDTQPQHF. The CDR3 region has the DNA TGTGCCTGGAGTCAGAGGGATACTCAGCCCCAGCATTTT.

This clonotype has ten or more counts. The chain joins TRBV24-1 to TRBJ2-3, with TRBD1 matching over 7 bases. The V gene end was trimmed by 3 bases and the J gene end by 0 bases; junction bases not matched to a gene: 2. The length of the CDR3 is 15 residues. In germline, CDR1 is KGHDR, CDR2 SFDVKD. CDR3 in amino acids: CATSDTGQSTDTQYF. In DNA form, the CDR3 reads TGTGCCACCAGTGATACGGGACAGAGCACAGATACGCAGTATTTT.

This clonotype was picked up many times. The CDR3 DNA reads as TGTGCCAGCAGTCCCGCCTTGGATACGCAGTATTTT. It codes for CASSPALDTQYF. The chain joins TRBV27 to TRBJ2-3, with D hard to call. Trimming stripped 5 bases from V and 6 bases from J, with 9 bases between. CDR3 length equals 12 residues. Germline V gene data show CDR1 as MNHEY and CDR2 as SMNVEV (reference sequence).

As regards this clonotype: The conserved phenylalanine or tryptophan is not found at the CDR3 terminus, so this likely reflects a read error. The chain's CDR3 is CASSLSGFSYNEQFV. The CDR3, as DNA: TGTGCCAGCAGTCTCAGCGGGTTCTCCTACAATGAGCAGTTCGTC. This chain joins TRBV12-3 or TRBV12-4 and TRBJ2-1; D is possibly TRBD2 (6 bases). Trimming pared 5 bases from V and 0 bases from J, leaving 11 bases between. The CDR3 covers 15 residues.

This clonotype was picked up a small number of times. The V gene is TRBV19, the J gene TRBJ1-2, with 9 bases fitting TRBD1. The CDR3 is 15 amino acids. V trimming: 7 bases; J trimming: 6 bases; junction bases outside the gene matches: 12. Germline V gene lookup returns CDR1 LNHDA and CDR2 SQIVND (reference sequence). The CDR3 coding sequence is TGTGCCAGTATTCAAAGGGACAGGGCCGTCAATGGCTACACCTTC. Its translation is CASIQRDRAVNGYTF.

Worth noting for this clonotype: No conserved phenylalanine or tryptophan is present at the end of the CDR3, so a read error is the likely explanation. This chain connects TRBV12-3 or TRBV12-4 to TRBJ2-1; a weak D match, TRBD2 (6 bases). Trimming left V 5 bases short and J 8 bases short, with 13 bases between. This CDR3 contains 13 residues. The DNA of the CDR3 is TGTGCCAGCAGTCCACCGACTAGTCATGAGCAGTTCATC. It is translated as CASSPPTSHEQFI.

In this sample, this clonotype turned up many times. The genes are TRBV2 and TRBJ2-4; 7 bases line up with TRBD2. With 4 bases clipped from V and 3 bases from J, the junction kept 6 bases outside the gene matches. The CDR3 is 15 amino acids. Germline CDR1 is SNHLY and CDR2 is FYNNEI. The CDR3 region is CASSALTSSKNIQYF. The CDR3 coding sequence is TGTGCCAGCAGTGCCCTGACTAGCAGCAAAAACATTCAGTACTTC.

This rearrangement joins TRBV7-8 to TRBJ1-1, with D possibly matching TRBD1 (5 bases). This CDR3 is 13 amino acids long. V shed 6 bases and J shed 1 base, with 9 bases lying between them. CDR1 and CDR2 from the germline V gene are SGHVS and FQNEAQ. CDR3 sequence reads: CASREGSNTEAFF. Written as DNA, the CDR3 is TGTGCCAGCAGGGAGGGGTCGAACACTGAAGCTTTCTTT. Complete variable domain (other parts from reference TRBV7-8 and TRBJ1-1): GAGVSQSPRYKVAKRGQDVALRCDPISGHVSLFWYQQALGQGPEFLTYFQNEAQLDKSGLPSDRFFAERPEGSVSTLKIQRTQQEDSAVYLCASREGSNTEAFFGQGTRLTVV.

The genes are TRBV25-1 and TRBJ2-5; D perhaps matches TRBD1 (5 bases). Germline V lookup: CDR1 MGHDK, CDR2 SYGVNS. Deletions cut 4 bases from V and 6 bases from J, with 18 bases between. The CDR3 covers 15 residues. The CDR3 DNA reads TGTGCCAGCAGTGCCCCTACTGGGGCCAGCCAGACCCAGTACTTC. Translating it yields CASSAPTGASQTQYF.

The chain uses TRBV6-5 and TRBJ2-3; TRBD2 aligns across 8 bases. In germline, CDR1 is MNHEY, CDR2 SVGAGI. V was pared by 8 bases and J by 5 bases, with 15 bases of the junction left unmatched. The CDR3 sequence is 16 residues long. The CDR3 loop reads CASSSPRGGSRDTQYF. CDR3 sequence (DNA): TGTGCCAGCTCCTCCCCACGGGGGGGCTCGAGAGATACGCAGTATTTT.

Only a few counts were recorded for this clonotype. The rearrangement joins TRBV4-1 to TRBJ1-2; unclear D gene. This CDR3 has 17 residues. CDR1 MGHRA and CDR2 YSYEKL come from the germline V gene. V lost 3 bases, J lost 1 base, and 18 bases lay in between. The DNA for the CDR3 is TGCGCCAGCAGCCATGGACCTAGAGACGACTTTAACTATGGCTACACCTTC. This encodes CASSHGPRDDFNYGYTF.

This clonotype turned up a few times. V and J are TRBV24-1 and TRBJ2-2; a weak D match, TRBD1 (5 bases). This CDR3 has 13 amino acids. Germline values: CDR1 KGHDR, CDR2 SFDVKD. V lost 7 bases and J lost 3, with 8 bases in between. Here the CDR3 reads CATRTDYTGELFF. In DNA, the CDR3 is TGTGCCACCAGGACAGACTACACCGGGGAGCTGTTTTTT.

This clonotype was counted at least ten times. V is TRBV7-9 and J is TRBJ2-7, with D uncertain. Deletions cut 5 bases from V and 0 bases from J, with 14 bases between. Germline assignment: CDR1 SEHNR and CDR2 FQNEAQ (reference sequence). This CDR3 is 15 amino acids long. CDR3 region: CASSLTTPSSYEQYF. The CDR3 coding sequence is TGTGCCAGCAGCCTTACGACACCTAGCTCCTACGAGCAGTACTTC. Looking up the rest from reference TRBV7-9 and TRBJ2-7 gives the full variable domain: DTGVSQNPRHKITKRGQNVTFRCDPISEHNRLYWYRQTLGQGPEFLTYFQNEAQLEKSRLLSDRFSAERPKGSFSTLEIQRTEQGDSAMYLCASSLTTPSSYEQYFGPGTRLTVT.

For this clonotype: The junction shows a germline mismatch at one end, possibly a read error. This rearrangement joins TRBV20-1 to TRBJ2-7; 11 nucleotides match TRBD2. This CDR3 is built from 15 residues. Looked up from germline, CDR1 is DFQATT and CDR2 is SNEGSKA (reference sequence). CDR3 sequence: CGARVGLAGGHEQYF. The CDR3 bases are TGCGGTGCTAGAGTAGGCCTAGCGGGGGGCCACGAGCAGTACTTC.

The chain uses TRBV28 and TRBJ2-5; perhaps TRBD1 as D (5 bases). The CDR3 consists of 15 residues. Germline CDR1 MDHEN, CDR2 SYDVKM. The germline V and J ends were trimmed by 1 base and 7 bases, with 16 bases remaining between them. The CDR3 DNA reads TGTGCCAGCAGTTTATATATACAGGATGACGGGACCCAGTACTTC. Translation gives CASSLYIQDDGTQYF.

The table lists this clonotype with a few counts. The V gene is TRBV28, the J gene TRBJ1-2; D perhaps matches TRBD1 (5 bases). The CDR3 totals 13 residues. The V and J ends lost 3 bases and 9 bases respectively, with 14 bases between them. Germline CDR1 is MDHEN and CDR2 is SYDVKM. The CDR3 here is CASSFAGRASYTF. DNA for the CDR3: TGTGCCAGCAGTTTTGCAGGCAGGGCGAGCTACACCTTC.

Ten or more counts support this clonotype. The J gene is TRBJ2-7, the V gene TRBV2; D is undetermined. Germline V gives CDR1 SNHLY, CDR2 FYNNEI. Trimming removed 7 bases from V and 1 base from J, with 5 bases in between. The CDR3 length is 11 residues. CDR3 region: CASTDSYEQYF. The CDR3 nucleotides are TGTGCCAGCACTGATTCCTACGAGCAGTACTTC.

This clonotype was counted a few times. This chain uses TRBV27 with TRBJ2-5, with 12 bases identical to TRBD2. Germline CDR1 MNHEY, CDR2 SMNVEV (reference sequence). The V segment lost 5 bases and the J segment 4 bases; nucleotides outside the gene matches: 5. The CDR3 has 15 amino acids. Here the CDR3 DNA reads TGTGCCAGCAGTAGAGGACTAGCGGGGATAGAGACCCAGTACTTC. It is translated as CASSRGLAGIETQYF.

V usage is TRBV2 and J usage is TRBJ2-5; tentatively, D is TRBD2 (6 bases). CDR1 and CDR2 from the germline V gene are SNHLY and FYNNEI. V lost 8 bases and J lost 5, with 18 bases in between. CDR3 length: 14 amino acids. The CDR3 coding sequence is TGTGCCAGCGGGGGACTCTCGAGTTGGGAGACCCAGTACTTC. Translated, it gives CASGGLSSWETQYF.

This clonotype was detected ten times or more. J is TRBJ2-6 and V is TRBV20-1; weak D call: TRBD2 (5 bases). V shed 5 bases and J shed 0 bases, with 14 bases lying between them. Per germline, CDR1 DFQATT and CDR2 SNEGSKA (reference sequence). The length of the CDR3 is 16 residues. CDR3 sequence (DNA): TGCAGTGCTTCCAACGGAGGACTCTCTGGGGCCAACGTCCTGACTTTC. This codes for CSASNGGLSGANVLTF.

This clonotype appeared once. This chain uses TRBV28 with TRBJ1-4; no definite D call. Germline loops: CDR1 MDHEN, CDR2 SYDVKM. The CDR3 is made up of 13 amino acids. V dropped 10 bases and J dropped 1 base, with 10 bases sitting between them. Written as DNA, the CDR3 is TGTGCCACCTTGGACGGAACTAATGAAAAACTGTTTTTT. Amino acid sequence: CATLDGTNEKLFF. The full variable domain, rest sourced from reference TRBV28 and TRBJ1-4, is DVKVTQSSRYLVKRTGEKVFLECVQDMDHENMFWYRQDPGLGLRLIYFSYDVKMKEKGDIPEGYSVSREKKERFSLILESASTNQTSMYLCATLDGTNEKLFFGSGTQLSVL.

Comment on this clonotype: A clone one base away is much larger, so this may be a read error. The chain links TRBV5-1 to TRBJ2-5; perhaps TRBD1 as D (5 bases). The J call may be incorrect, as the DNA end agrees better with TRBJ2-7. The CDR3 runs 14 residues. Germline values: CDR1 SGHRS, CDR2 YFSETQ. For the CDR3, the DNA is TGCGCCAGCAGCTTGGCCAGGGAAACGTACGAGCAGTACTTC. It codes for CASSLARETYEQYF.

The chain combines TRBV27 with TRBJ2-7; D assignment may be TRBD1 or TRBD2 (5 bases each). V was cut by 5 bases and J by 4 bases, with 18 bases left in between. The CDR3 runs 15 residues. Germline V lookup: CDR1 MNHEY, CDR2 SMNVEV (reference sequence). CDR3 protein: CASSGGVAGEYEQYF. DNA of the CDR3: TGTGCCAGCAGTGGGGGTGTAGCAGGAGAGTACGAGCAGTACTTC.

This clonotype was seen only a few times. This chain links TRBV29-1 with TRBJ2-3; 7 bases are shared with TRBD2. The CDR3 has 15 residues. Germline trimming cut 2 bases from V and 0 bases from J; bases unmatched to any gene: 5. Germline V CDR1 and CDR2: SQVTM, ANQGSEA. DNA for the CDR3: TGCAGCGTTGAAAAGGGAGGGAGGAGCACAGATACGCAGTATTTT. Amino acids: CSVEKGGRSTDTQYF.

This sequence joins TRBV12-3 or TRBV12-4 and TRBJ2-7; D is perhaps TRBD1 (7 bases). CDR3 length equals 15 residues. Trimming cost V 4 bases and J 3 bases, with 16 bases left between them. As DNA, the CDR3 is TGTGCCAGCAGTTCACCCGGGGGACAGAGCTACGAGCAGTACTTC. As protein: CASSSPGGQSYEQYF.